Listed below are T cell receptor beta chains from one sample, sequenced in a study of tumor T cells in aggressive B-cell lymphoma. The method was immunoSEQ multiplex PCR; TCRdb's version includes in-frame clones alone and lacks a portion of them. This table holds roughly 3,000 clones, more than 70% found once. Sequencing input: tumor tissue. These receptors were taken from an adult with diffuse large B cell lymphoma. The CDR3 runs from the conserved cysteine through the conserved F or W. D genes are given only for firm matches. Clone size, where shown, is once, few, many, or a class for clones that have expanded.

v_gene,j_gene,abundance,d_gene,CDR3aa,CDR3nt
TRBV10-3,TRBJ1-2,-,TRBD1,CATSSGQGGANYGYTF,TGTGCCACCAGCTCAGGACAGGGGGGAGCTAACTATGGCTACACCTTC
TRBV5-8,TRBJ1-1,-,-,CASSLEATTEAFF,TGTGCCAGCAGCTTAGAGGCGACCACTGAAGCTTTCTTT
TRBV30,TRBJ1-5,-,TRBD1,CASGTGPNQPQHF,TGTGCTTCCGGGACAGGCCCCAATCAGCCCCAGCATTTT
TRBV28,TRBJ1-1,once,-,CASRYRTEAFF,TGTGCCAGCAGATACAGGACTGAAGCTTTCTTT
TRBV29-1,TRBJ2-7,once,TRBD2,CSVTPSGGLEQYF,TGCAGCGTTACCCCCTCGGGAGGATTGGAGCAGTACTTC
TRBV29-1,TRBJ2-3,-,-,CSVEAITDTQYF,TGCAGCGTTGAGGCAATCACAGATACGCAGTATTTT
TRBV7-9,TRBJ2-7,-,TRBD1,CASSKGQGIRYEQYF,TGTGCCAGCAGCAAGGGACAGGGGATTCGCTACGAGCAGTACTTC
TRBV7-2,TRBJ2-1,-,-,CASSPVLAGTSYNEQFF,TGTGCCAGCAGCCCGGTCCTCGCGGGTACCTCCTACAATGAGCAGTTCTTC
TRBV4-1,TRBJ1-4,-,-,CASSRGEKLFF,TGCGCCAGCAGCCGAGGTGAAAAACTGTTTTTT
TRBV7-8,TRBJ2-7,-,TRBD2,CASSLDSTSGSYEQYF,TGTGCCAGCAGCTTAGATAGCACTAGCGGGAGCTACGAGCAGTACTTC
TRBV30,TRBJ1-1,-,TRBD1,CAWSGDREFDTEAFF,TGTGCCTGGAGTGGTGACAGGGAGTTCGACACTGAAGCTTTCTTT
TRBV13,TRBJ1-2,once,-,CASSSHSRGSPHGYTF,TGTGCCAGCAGCTCCCACTCGAGGGGGTCGCCTCATGGCTACACCTTC
TRBV7-9,TRBJ2-1,-,-,CASSSLTRVYSNEQFF,TGTGCCAGCAGCTCACTGACTAGGGTATACAGCAATGAGCAGTTCTTC
TRBV6-5,TRBJ2-7,-,TRBD1,CASSPGGTFGEQYF,TGTGCCAGCAGCCCAGGGGGTACATTTGGAGAGCAGTACTTC
TRBV7-8,TRBJ1-6,-,-,CASSTILGRGNSPLHF,TGTGCCAGCAGCACAATACTGGGTAGAGGGAATTCACCCCTCCACTTT
TRBV6-5,TRBJ2-5,-,TRBD2,CASSYSWAGGETQYF,TGTGCCAGCAGTTACTCGTGGGCGGGGGGAGAGACCCAGTACTTC
TRBV6-6,TRBJ1-3,few,-,CASSPLKSSGNTIYF,TGTGCCAGCAGCCCCCTAAAGAGCTCTGGAAACACCATATATTTT
TRBV9,TRBJ2-3,-,-,CASSPTSTDTQYF,TGTGCCAGCAGCCCAACTAGCACAGATACGCAGTATTTT
TRBV11-2,TRBJ2-1,-,-,CASSLGGTRGEQFF,TGTGCCAGCAGCTTAGGCGGGACGCGGGGTGAGCAGTTCTTC
TRBV6-1,TRBJ2-7,-,-,CASIRGYEQYF,TGTGCCAGCATCCGGGGATACGAGCAGTACTTC
TRBV28,TRBJ2-5,-,-,CASGRTVQETQYF,TGTGCCAGCGGGAGAACAGTCCAAGAGACCCAGTACTTC
TRBV2,TRBJ1-2,few,TRBD1,CASSPRTGGYGYTF,TGTGCCAGCAGTCCCCGGACAGGGGGTTATGGCTACACCTTC
TRBV13,TRBJ2-7,once,TRBD1,CASSFRTGIHEQYF,TGTGCCAGCAGCTTCCGGACAGGGATCCACGAGCAGTACTTC
TRBV18,TRBJ2-2,-,TRBD2,CASSPRTSGRLVGELFF,TGTGCCAGCTCACCGAGGACTAGCGGGAGGTTGGTCGGGGAGCTGTTTTTT
TRBV5-5,TRBJ2-7,-,TRBD2,CVSSYLLAGASYEQYF,TGTGTCAGCAGCTACCTACTAGCGGGGGCCTCCTACGAGCAGTACTTC
TRBV7-9,TRBJ1-1,once,TRBD1,CASSLTGTANTEAFF,TGTGCCAGCAGCTTGACCGGGACAGCAAACACTGAAGCTTTCTTT
TRBV19,TRBJ1-5,large,TRBD1,CASSLDRVGQPQHF,TGTGCCAGTAGCTTGGACAGGGTGGGCCAGCCCCAGCATTTT